Presented here are 20 T cell receptor beta chains from one specimen sequenced in a study of Ad26.COV2.S vaccination and SARS-CoV-2 variants. Only in-frame clones appear in the TCRdb table, and some are missing; sequencing was by immunoSEQ multiplex PCR. The sample yields approximately 410,000 clones, roughly 90% seen once. As to treatment: about 20 received Ad26.COV2.S at low or high dose, single or two shots; roughly 5 received placebo; per-sample allocation not given. All samples were drawn on day 63, counting from the first vaccine or placebo injection. The material sequenced was peripheral blood, taken in a trial of Ad26.COV2.S vaccine versus placebo. Receptors originate from a person aged 18-65 years who received the Ad26.COV2.S COVID-19 vaccine or a placebo.

The gene calls are TRBV6-2 or TRBV6-3 and TRBJ2-1, with D perhaps matching TRBD2 (6 bases). The CDR3 is made up of 16 amino acids. From germline, CDR1 is MNHEY and CDR2 SVGEGT. V was clipped by 6 bases and J by 1 base, with 16 bases between them. The DNA for the CDR3 is TGTGCCAGCAGCCCTGAAGTAGCGGCTTCCTACAATGAGCAGTTCTTC. Its translation: CASSPEVAASYNEQFF.

J is TRBJ1-1 and V is TRBV11-2, with 7 bases lining up with TRBD1. The CDR3 runs 13 residues. Per germline, CDR1 SGHAT and CDR2 FQNNGV. The trim removed 4 bases at V and 6 bases at J, leaving 5 bases unmatched. The CDR3: CASSSRGQPEAFF. CDR3 nucleotides: TGTGCCAGCAGCTCTCGGGGACAGCCTGAAGCTTTCTTT.

This sequence joins TRBV29-1 and TRBJ2-7; possibly TRBD1 for D (5 bases). The CDR3 spans 13 residues. From germline, CDR1 is SQVTM and CDR2 ANQGSEA. Trimming left V 2 bases short and J 3 bases short, with 11 bases between. The CDR3 region has the DNA TGCAGCGTTGAAACAGGCACCATCTACGAGCAGTACTTC. As protein: CSVETGTIYEQYF.

The chain is built from TRBV12-3 or TRBV12-4 and TRBJ1-1; D may be TRBD1 (6 bases). Trimming cost V 1 base and J 7 bases, with 10 bases left between them. The CDR3 is 13 residues long. The CDR3 sequence is CASSLGGHFEAFF. For the CDR3, the DNA is TGTGCCAGCAGTTTAGGGGGGCATTTTGAAGCTTTCTTT.

This chain links TRBV7-9 with TRBJ2-7, with D possibly matching TRBD1 (5 bases). The CDR3 has 14 amino acids. The V end was cut by 1 base, the J end by 4 bases, with 11 bases between. CDR1 SEHNR and CDR2 FQNEAQ come from the germline V gene (reference sequence). CDR3 region: CASSLEGFRYEQYF. CDR3 nucleotide sequence: TGTGCCAGCAGCTTAGAGGGGTTCAGGTACGAGCAGTACTTC.

V is TRBV21-1 and J is TRBJ1-1; the table's D call TRBD1 went unverified against the DNA. TRBV21-1 is reported as a pseudogene. CDR3 length: 15 amino acids. The chain's CDR3 is CALPSPTQGCTEAFF. DNA of the CDR3: TGTGCCCTACCAAGCCCCACACAGGGATGCACTGAAGCTTTCTTT.

The V gene is TRBV6-2 or TRBV6-3, the J gene TRBJ2-2; perhaps TRBD1 as D (5 bases). Trimming shortened V by 2 bases and J by 5 bases, and 12 bases separated the two germline ends. The CDR3 is made up of 15 amino acids. Germline V gene sequence: CDR1 MNHEY, CDR2 SVGEGT. Written as DNA, the CDR3 is TGTGCCAGCAGTTACCCAACAGGTTTAACCGGGGAGCTGTTTTTT. Amino acid sequence: CASSYPTGLTGELFF.

The rearrangement links TRBV3-1 (or the pseudogene TRBV3-2) to TRBJ2-3; 9 nucleotides align to TRBD2. The J segment lost 0 bases and the V segment lost 0 bases, leaving 10 bases of the junction unmatched. The CDR3 spans 19 residues. Germline CDR1 LGHDT, CDR2 YNNKEL (reference sequence). The CDR3 DNA reads TGTGCCAGCAGCCAAGAGTGGGTAGCGGGGGCCCCTAGCACAGATACGCAGTATTTT. This sequence encodes CASSQEWVAGAPSTDTQYF.

The chain couples TRBV5-1 to TRBJ1-4; D remains ambiguous. Germline V gene data show CDR1 as SGHRS and CDR2 as YFSETQ. The V gene lost 0 bases and the J gene lost 10 bases, with 7 bases spanning the gap. The CDR3 spans 12 residues. The CDR3 here is CASSLASGKLFF. CDR3 nucleotide sequence: TGCGCCAGCAGCTTGGCTTCTGGAAAACTGTTTTTT.

The sample holds one count of this clone. This chain connects TRBV4-1 to TRBJ2-1; 9 positions agree with TRBD2. Germline lookup yields CDR1 MGHRA and CDR2 YSYEKL. Germline trimming cut 0 bases from V and 7 bases from J; bases unmatched to any gene: 10. The CDR3 has 17 amino acids. CDR3 in DNA: TGCGCCAGCAGCCAAGAAAGGGCGGGGGGGCCGCGAAATGAGCAGTTCTTC. Translated, it gives CASSQERAGGPRNEQFF.

This clone was seen more than once but under ten times. This chain links TRBV7-6 with TRBJ1-4; D is uncertain. Trimming removed 0 bases at V and 5 bases at J, with 7 bases between. In germline, CDR1 is SGHVS, CDR2 FNYEAQ. This CDR3 region has 14 residues. The CDR3 region has the DNA TGTGCCAGCAGCTTAGCATACGGAAATGAAAAACTGTTTTTT. This gives the protein CASSLAYGNEKLFF.

This clone occurred a few times. This CDR3 is CASSLVGSGGANEQFF. CDR3 DNA: TGTGCCAGCAGCTTAGTCGGGTCGGGGGGGGCAAATGAGCAGTTCTTC. The chain uses TRBV7-2 and TRBJ2-1; TRBD2 agrees at 8 bases. This CDR3 region has 16 residues. Germline lookup yields CDR1 SGHTA and CDR2 FQGNSA. The junction had 9 bases not matched to a gene; V was cut back by 1 base and J by 7 bases.

This clone has only one observation. The chain joins TRBV24-1 to TRBJ2-3, with 8 nucleotides matching TRBD2. Germline V CDR1 and CDR2: KGHDR, SFDVKD. The CDR3 loop spans 14 amino acids. V was pared by 7 bases and J by 0 bases, with 2 bases of the junction left unmatched. CDR3 protein: CATRAGGSTDTQYF. The CDR3 DNA reads TGTGCCACCAGGGCGGGGGGAAGCACAGATACGCAGTATTTT.

The gene calls are TRBV6-6 and TRBJ1-5; no definite D call. Germline V CDR1 and CDR2: MNHNY, SVGAGI (reference sequence). The length of the CDR3 is 16 residues. The V and J ends lost 0 bases and 0 bases respectively, with 9 bases between them. The CDR3 sequence: CASSYSVGFSNQPQHF. The CDR3 DNA follows: TGTGCCAGCAGTTACTCAGTAGGGTTTAGCAATCAGCCCCAGCATTTT.

This chain joins TRBV14 and TRBJ1-6; D not certain. The CDR3 is made up of 13 amino acids. The V end was cut by 4 bases, the J end by 11 bases, with 12 bases between. From germline, CDR1 is SGHDN and CDR2 FVKESK. The DNA for the CDR3 is TGTGCCAGCAGCCTAAGTATTTGGGCACCCCTCCACTTT. Its protein product is CASSLSIWAPLHF.

The V and J genes are TRBV7-2 and TRBJ2-7, with TRBD2 identical over 9 bases. Germline CDR1 SGHTA, CDR2 FQGNSA. Trimming took 5 bases from V and 12 from J; bases not matched to a gene: 8. The CDR3 consists of 12 residues. CDR3 DNA sequence: TGTGCCAGCAGCCCGTACCTAGCGGGGTTGTACTTC. This translates into CASSPYLAGLYF. The entire variable domain, with the rest obtained from reference TRBV7-2 and TRBJ2-7, is as follows: GAGVSQSPSNKVTEKGKDVELRCDPISGHTALYWYRQSLGQGLEFLIYFQGNSAPDKSGLPSDRFSAERTGGSVSTLTIQRTQQEDSAVYLCASSPYLAGLYFGPGTRLTVT.

The chain joins TRBV19 to TRBJ2-4; 9 bases are a match to TRBD1. Germline V gene sequence: CDR1 LNHDA, CDR2 SQIVND (reference sequence). Germline trimming cut 4 bases from V and 6 bases from J; bases unmatched to any gene: 1. The CDR3 has 13 residues. The CDR3 protein is CASSTQGANIQYF. The DNA of the CDR3 is TGTGCCAGTAGTACACAGGGGGCAAACATTCAGTACTTC.

The chain combines TRBV25-1 with TRBJ2-2; possibly TRBD2 for D (6 bases). The CDR3 has 16 residues. Trimming pared 3 bases from V and 1 base from J, leaving 12 bases between. The germline V gene has CDR1 MGHDK and CDR2 SYGVNS. CDR3: CASSDRRVQNTGELFF. The CDR3 bases are TGTGCCAGCAGTGATAGGAGGGTTCAGAACACCGGGGAGCTGTTTTTT.

This chain uses TRBV3-1 (or the pseudogene TRBV3-2) with TRBJ1-3; 10 bases are shared with TRBD1. J was trimmed by 7 bases and V by 5 bases; bases with no gene match: 8. Germline CDR1 reads LGHDT; CDR2 reads YNNKEL (reference sequence). The CDR3 is 15 residues long. The CDR3 DNA follows: TGTGCCAGCAGCTCCCGACAGGGGGCAAGGAACACCATATATTTT. Amino acid sequence: CASSSRQGARNTIYF.

This clone was seen only once. The chain joins TRBV5-5 to TRBJ1-4, with D possibly TRBD1 on 5 matching bases. V gave up 4 bases and J gave up 0 bases, with 16 bases separating them. Germline V gene data show CDR1 as SGHKS and CDR2 as YYEKEE (reference sequence). This CDR3 comprises 17 residues. As DNA, the CDR3 is TGTGCCAGCAGCCTAAACCTTGACAGCTCAACTAATGAAAAACTGTTTTTT. It yields the protein CASSLNLDSSTNEKLFF.